These 9 T cell receptor beta chains were sequenced from one sample in a study of blood T cells in healthy people across ages. Sample-barcoded 5' priming and a J-beta primer mix drove a second PCR of 7 to 11 cycles. TCRdb reanalysed the 5' RACE reads using MiXCR and keeps one entry per CDR3 protein. The sample holds some 940,000 distinct CDR3 sequences, 25% to 35% seen once. The same sample was also used in a study of T cells of mothers and their children.

The specimen sequenced was blood. Receptors were obtained from a woman aged 40-49 years in good health.

This clonotype was observed once. This could be a read error, since a much larger clone is one nucleotide away. V and J are TRBV12-3 or TRBV12-4 and TRBJ2-1; D is undetermined. The length of the CDR3 is 13 residues. Trimming removed 6 bases from V and 4 bases from J, with 10 bases in between. For the CDR3, the DNA is TGTGCCAGCAGCTCTCCGGCGTACAATGAGCAGTTCTTC. Translation gives CASSSPAYNEQFF.

The chain has TRBV5-1 and TRBJ1-1; D unresolved. The CDR3 is made up of 11 amino acids. The germline gives CDR1 SGHRS, CDR2 YFSETQ. The V end lost 2 bases, the J end lost 7 bases, and 6 bases lay between the germline ends. The CDR3: CASSFGDEAFF. The CDR3 nucleotides are TGCGCCAGCAGCTTCGGGGATGAAGCTTTCTTT.

This clonotype was recorded a few times. A single base separates this from a much larger clone, so it may be a read error. This sequence joins TRBV7-3 and TRBJ2-3; no firm D call. Germline loops: CDR1 SGHTA, CDR2 FQGTGA. This CDR3 has 13 amino acids. DNA for the CDR3: TGTGCCCGCAGCTTAAGAGTGGCGGATACGCAGTATTTT. Protein: CARSLRVADTQYF.

The rearrangement joins TRBV27 to TRBJ2-7; the D is unclear. Germline CDR1 and CDR2: MNHEY and SMNVEV (reference sequence). V shed 7 bases and J shed 2 bases, with 15 bases lying between them. The CDR3 consists of 14 residues. The CDR3 DNA follows: TGTGCCAGCAAGTATAGTGGCGGAACCTACGAGCAGTACTTC. Amino acid sequence: CASKYSGGTYEQYF.

Details on this clonotype: This may stem from a read error, because a much larger clone lies one nucleotide away. The chain combines TRBV20-1 with TRBJ1-1; unclear D gene. V gave up 6 bases and J gave up 0 bases, with 5 bases separating them. The CDR3 consists of 11 residues. Germline V gene sequence: CDR1 DFQATT, CDR2 SNEGSKA (reference sequence). The CDR3 sequence is CSARLNTEAFF. The CDR3, as DNA: TGCAGTGCCAGACTGAACACTGAAGCTTTCTTT.

The V call is TRBV20-1, the J call TRBJ2-7; 7 nucleotides align to TRBD1. V lost 5 bases and J lost 3; bases outside the gene matches: 10. The CDR3 spans 14 residues. Germline V gene data show CDR1 as DFQATT and CDR2 as SNEGSKA (reference sequence). The CDR3 spells CSAPQGDSGYEQYF. The DNA of the CDR3 is TGCAGTGCTCCCCAGGGGGACAGCGGCTACGAGCAGTACTTC.

The rearrangement joins TRBV18 to TRBJ2-5, with no clear D. V lost 5 bases to trimming and J lost 4 bases, with 11 bases between them. Per the germline V gene, CDR1 is KGHSH and CDR2 is LQKENI. The CDR3 is 13 amino acids. CDR3 sequence (DNA): TGTGCCAGCTCAGGCCTTGAAGGAGAGACCCAGTACTTC. This sequence encodes CASSGLEGETQYF. Filled out from reference TRBV18 and TRBJ2-5, the complete variable domain reads NAGVMQNPRHLVRRRGQEARLRCSPMKGHSHVYWYRQLPEEGLKFMVYLQKENIIDESGMPKERFSAEFPKEGPSILRIQQVVRGDSAAYFCASSGLEGETQYFGPGTRLLVL.

This clonotype was observed a few times. V and J are TRBV7-2 and TRBJ1-1, with unresolved D. The germline CDR1 and CDR2 sequences are SGHTA and FQGNSA. The CDR3 length is 14 residues. The V end was cut by 3 bases, the J end by 0 bases, with 8 bases between. CDR3 DNA: TGTGCCAGCAGCTTTTGGGAGATGAACACTGAAGCTTTCTTT. It codes for CASSFWEMNTEAFF. Full variable domain (missing parts from reference TRBV7-2 and TRBJ1-1): GAGVSQSPSNKVTEKGKDVELRCDPISGHTALYWYRQSLGQGLEFLIYFQGNSAPDKSGLPSDRFSAERTGGSVSTLTIQRTQQEDSAVYLCASSFWEMNTEAFFGQGTRLTVV.

This clonotype has ten or more counts. V gene TRBV18 combines with J gene TRBJ1-6, with D tentatively TRBD1 (5 bases). The V gene's germline CDR1 is KGHSH and CDR2 LQKENI. Trimming removed 4 bases at V and 5 bases at J, with 9 bases between. This CDR3 has 14 residues. The CDR3 region is CASSRDQNNSPLHF. Here the CDR3 DNA reads TGTGCCAGCTCACGGGACCAAAATAATTCACCCCTCCACTTT.